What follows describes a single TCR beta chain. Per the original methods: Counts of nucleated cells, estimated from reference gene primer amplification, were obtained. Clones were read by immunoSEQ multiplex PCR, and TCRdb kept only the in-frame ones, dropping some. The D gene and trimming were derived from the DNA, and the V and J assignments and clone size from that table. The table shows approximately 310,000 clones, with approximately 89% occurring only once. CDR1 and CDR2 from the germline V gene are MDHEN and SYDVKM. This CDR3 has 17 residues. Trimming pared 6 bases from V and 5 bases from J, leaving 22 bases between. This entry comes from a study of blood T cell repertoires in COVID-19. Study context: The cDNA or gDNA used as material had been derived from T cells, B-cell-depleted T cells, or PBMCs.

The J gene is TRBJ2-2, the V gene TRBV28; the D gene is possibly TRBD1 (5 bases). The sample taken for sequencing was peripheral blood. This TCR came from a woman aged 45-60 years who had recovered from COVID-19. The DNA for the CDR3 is TGTGCCAGCAGCCGTCCAAAGGGGCGCGATATGACCGGGGAGCTGTTTTTT. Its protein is CASSRPKGRDMTGELFF. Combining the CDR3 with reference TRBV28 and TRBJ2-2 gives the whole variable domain DVKVTQSSRYLVKRTGEKVFLECVQDMDHENMFWYRQDPGLGLRLIYFSYDVKMKEKGDIPEGYSVSREKKERFSLILESASTNQTSMYLCASSRPKGRDMTGELFFGEGSRLTVL.